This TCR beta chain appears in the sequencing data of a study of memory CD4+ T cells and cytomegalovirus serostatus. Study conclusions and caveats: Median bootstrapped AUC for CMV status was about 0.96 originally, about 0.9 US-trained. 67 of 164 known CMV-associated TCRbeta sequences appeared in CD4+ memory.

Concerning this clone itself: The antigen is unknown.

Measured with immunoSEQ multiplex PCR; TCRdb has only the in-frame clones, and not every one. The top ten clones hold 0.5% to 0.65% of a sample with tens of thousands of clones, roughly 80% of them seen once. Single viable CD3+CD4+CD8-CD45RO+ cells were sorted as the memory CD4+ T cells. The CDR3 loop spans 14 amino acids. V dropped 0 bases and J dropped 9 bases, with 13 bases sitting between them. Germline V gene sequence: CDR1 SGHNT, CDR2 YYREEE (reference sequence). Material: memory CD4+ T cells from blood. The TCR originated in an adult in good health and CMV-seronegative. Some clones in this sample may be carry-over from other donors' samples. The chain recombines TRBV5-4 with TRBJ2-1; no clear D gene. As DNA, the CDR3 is TGTGCCAGCAGCTTGGTAGCCGAGTCTTCTGAGCAGTTCTTC. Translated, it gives CASSLVAESSEQFF.